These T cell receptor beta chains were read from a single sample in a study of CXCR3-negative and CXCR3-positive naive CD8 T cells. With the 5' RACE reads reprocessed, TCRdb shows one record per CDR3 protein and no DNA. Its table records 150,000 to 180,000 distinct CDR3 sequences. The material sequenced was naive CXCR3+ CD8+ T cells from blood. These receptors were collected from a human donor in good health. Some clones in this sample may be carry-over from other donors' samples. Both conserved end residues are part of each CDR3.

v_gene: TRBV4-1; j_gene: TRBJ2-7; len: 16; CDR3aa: CASSQDGRGQTYEQYF
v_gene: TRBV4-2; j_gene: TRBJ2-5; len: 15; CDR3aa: CASSQAESIQETQYF
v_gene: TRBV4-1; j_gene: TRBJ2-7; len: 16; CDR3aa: CASSPPGTGGTYEQYF
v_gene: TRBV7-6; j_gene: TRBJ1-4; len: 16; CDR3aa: CASSLAIGSLNEKLFF
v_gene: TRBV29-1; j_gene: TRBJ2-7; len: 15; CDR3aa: CSVCLPDRVSYEQYF
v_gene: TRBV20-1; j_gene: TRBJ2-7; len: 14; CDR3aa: CSARDRTYSYEQYF
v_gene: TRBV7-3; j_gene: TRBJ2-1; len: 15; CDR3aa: CASSHRGGAYNEQFF
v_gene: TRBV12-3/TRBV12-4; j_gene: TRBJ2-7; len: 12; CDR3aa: CASSPGKYEQYF
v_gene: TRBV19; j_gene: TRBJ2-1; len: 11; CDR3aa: CASSMGLEQFF
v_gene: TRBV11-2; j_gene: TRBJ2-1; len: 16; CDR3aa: CASSLGRDPYYNEQFF
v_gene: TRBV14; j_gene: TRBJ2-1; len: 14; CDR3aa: CASNSGTEVDEQFF
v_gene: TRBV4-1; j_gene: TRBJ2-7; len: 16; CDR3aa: CASSQVIGGSIYEQYF
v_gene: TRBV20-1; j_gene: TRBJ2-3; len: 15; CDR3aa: CSARRLARLTDTQYF
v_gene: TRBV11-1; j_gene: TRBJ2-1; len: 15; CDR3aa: CASSWTGSSYNEQFF
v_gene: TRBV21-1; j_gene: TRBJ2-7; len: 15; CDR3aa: CASSEYPGESGEQYF
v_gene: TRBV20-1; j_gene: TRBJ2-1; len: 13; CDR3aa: CSARSGSYNEQFF
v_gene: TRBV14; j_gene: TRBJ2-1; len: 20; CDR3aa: CASSQGKWPGTAALYNEQFF
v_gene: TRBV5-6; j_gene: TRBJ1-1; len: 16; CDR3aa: CASSLYPIGRTEEAFF
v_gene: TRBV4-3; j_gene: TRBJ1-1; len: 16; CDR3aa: CASSQGAGRMNTEAFF
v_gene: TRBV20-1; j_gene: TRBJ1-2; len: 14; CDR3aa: CSAPQGIANYGYTF
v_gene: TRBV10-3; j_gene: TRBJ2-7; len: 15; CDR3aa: CAISPGLAGILEQYF
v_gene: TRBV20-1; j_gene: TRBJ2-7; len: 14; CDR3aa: CSARDQASGPEQYF
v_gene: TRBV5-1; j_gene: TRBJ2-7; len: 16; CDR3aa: CASSLAEHRSSYEQYF
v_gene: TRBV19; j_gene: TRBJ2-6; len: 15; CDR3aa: CASGAGPSGANVLTF
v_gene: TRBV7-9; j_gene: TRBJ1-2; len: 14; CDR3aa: CASSLAGSLYGYTF
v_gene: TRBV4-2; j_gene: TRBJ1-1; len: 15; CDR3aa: CASSQGMGENTEAFF
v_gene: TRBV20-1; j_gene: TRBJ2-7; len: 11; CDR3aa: CSAGTGHEQYF
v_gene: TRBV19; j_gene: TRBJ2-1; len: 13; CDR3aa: CASTPPDGYEQFF
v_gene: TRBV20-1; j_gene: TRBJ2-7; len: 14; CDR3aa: CSARGDLKPYEQYF
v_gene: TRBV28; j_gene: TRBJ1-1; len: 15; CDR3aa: CASSPEGGLGTEAFF
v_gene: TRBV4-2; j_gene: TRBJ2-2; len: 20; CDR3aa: CASSQAVVLAGGSLTGELFF
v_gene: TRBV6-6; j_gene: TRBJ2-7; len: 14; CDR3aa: CASTYRGDTYEQYF
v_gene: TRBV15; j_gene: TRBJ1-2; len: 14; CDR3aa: CATSRSIGSYGYTF
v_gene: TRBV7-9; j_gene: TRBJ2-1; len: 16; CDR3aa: CASSLTPPGLAPEQFF
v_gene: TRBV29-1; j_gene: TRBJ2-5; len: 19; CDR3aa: CSVEDLWGANPGRQETQYF
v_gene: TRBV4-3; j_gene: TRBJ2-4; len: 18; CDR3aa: CASSQDISGYLAKNIQYF
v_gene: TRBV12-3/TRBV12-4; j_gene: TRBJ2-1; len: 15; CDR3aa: CASSLSGGAYHEQFF
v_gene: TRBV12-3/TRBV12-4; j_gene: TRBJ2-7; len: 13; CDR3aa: CASSTSGAYEQYF
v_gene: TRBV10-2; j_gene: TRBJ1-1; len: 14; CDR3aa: CASSDVSGVTEAFF